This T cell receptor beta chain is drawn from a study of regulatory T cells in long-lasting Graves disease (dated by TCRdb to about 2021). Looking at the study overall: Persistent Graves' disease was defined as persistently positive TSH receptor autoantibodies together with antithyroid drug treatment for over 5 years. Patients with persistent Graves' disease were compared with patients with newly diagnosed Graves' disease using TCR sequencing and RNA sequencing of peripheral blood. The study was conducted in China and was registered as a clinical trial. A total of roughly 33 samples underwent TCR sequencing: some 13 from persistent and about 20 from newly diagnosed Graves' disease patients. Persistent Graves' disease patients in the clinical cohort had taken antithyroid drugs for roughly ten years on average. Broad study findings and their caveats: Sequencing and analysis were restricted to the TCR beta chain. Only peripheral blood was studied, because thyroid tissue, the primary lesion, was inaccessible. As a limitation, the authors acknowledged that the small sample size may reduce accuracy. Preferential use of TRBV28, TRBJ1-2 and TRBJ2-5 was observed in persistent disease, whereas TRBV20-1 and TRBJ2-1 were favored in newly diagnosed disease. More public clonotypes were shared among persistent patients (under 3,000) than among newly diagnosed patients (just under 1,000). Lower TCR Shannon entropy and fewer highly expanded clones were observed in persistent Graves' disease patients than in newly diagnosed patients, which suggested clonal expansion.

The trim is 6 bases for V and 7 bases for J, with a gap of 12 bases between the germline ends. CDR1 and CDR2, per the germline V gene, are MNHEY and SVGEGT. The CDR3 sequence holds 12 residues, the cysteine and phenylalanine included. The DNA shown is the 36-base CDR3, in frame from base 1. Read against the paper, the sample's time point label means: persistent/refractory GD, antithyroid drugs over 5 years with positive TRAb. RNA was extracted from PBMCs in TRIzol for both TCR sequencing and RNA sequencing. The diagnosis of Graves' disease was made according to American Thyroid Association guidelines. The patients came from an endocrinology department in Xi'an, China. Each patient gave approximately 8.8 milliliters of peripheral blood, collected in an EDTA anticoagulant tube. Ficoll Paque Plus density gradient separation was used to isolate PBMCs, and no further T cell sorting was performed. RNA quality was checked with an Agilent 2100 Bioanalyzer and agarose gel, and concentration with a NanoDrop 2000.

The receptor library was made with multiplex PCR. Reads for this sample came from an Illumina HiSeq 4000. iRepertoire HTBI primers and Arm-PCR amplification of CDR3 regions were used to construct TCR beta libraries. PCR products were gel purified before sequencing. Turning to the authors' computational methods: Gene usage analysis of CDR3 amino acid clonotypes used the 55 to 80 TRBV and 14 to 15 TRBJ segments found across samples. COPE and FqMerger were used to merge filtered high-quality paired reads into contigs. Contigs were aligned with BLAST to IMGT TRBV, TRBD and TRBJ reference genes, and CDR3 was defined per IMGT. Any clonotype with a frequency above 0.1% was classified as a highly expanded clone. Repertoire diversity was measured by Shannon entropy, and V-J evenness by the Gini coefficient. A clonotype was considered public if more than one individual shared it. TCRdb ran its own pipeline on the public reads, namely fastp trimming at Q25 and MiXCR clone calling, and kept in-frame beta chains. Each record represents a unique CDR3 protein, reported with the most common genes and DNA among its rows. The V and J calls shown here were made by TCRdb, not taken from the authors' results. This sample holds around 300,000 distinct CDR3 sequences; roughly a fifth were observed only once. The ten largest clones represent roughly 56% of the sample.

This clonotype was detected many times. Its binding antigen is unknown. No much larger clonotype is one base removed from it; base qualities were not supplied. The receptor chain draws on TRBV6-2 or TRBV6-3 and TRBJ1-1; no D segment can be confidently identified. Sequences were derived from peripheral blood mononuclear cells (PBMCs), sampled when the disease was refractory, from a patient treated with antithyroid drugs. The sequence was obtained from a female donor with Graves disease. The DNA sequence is TGTGCCAGCAGCTTCGACCGAGTTGAAGCTTTCTTT. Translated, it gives CASSFDRVEAFF.